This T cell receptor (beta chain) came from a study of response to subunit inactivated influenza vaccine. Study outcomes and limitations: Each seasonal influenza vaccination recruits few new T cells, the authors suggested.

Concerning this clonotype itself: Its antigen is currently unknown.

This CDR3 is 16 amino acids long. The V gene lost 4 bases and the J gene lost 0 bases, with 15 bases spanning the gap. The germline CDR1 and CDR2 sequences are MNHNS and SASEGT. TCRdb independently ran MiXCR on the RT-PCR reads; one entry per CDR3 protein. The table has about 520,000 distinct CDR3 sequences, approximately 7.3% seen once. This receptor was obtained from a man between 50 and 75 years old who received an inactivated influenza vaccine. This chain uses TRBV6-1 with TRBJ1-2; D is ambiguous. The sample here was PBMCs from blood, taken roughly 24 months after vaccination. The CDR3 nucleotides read TGTGCCAGCAGTGGCCCTCGGCAGTCTTCTAACTATGGCTACACCTTC. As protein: CASSGPRQSSNYGYTF.